The 20 T cell receptor beta chains below come from one sample, sequenced in a study of control samples from healthy donors and cancer patients. TCRdb keeps only in-frame clones here, not all; method: immunoSEQ multiplex PCR. Here the sample spans some 200,000 clones, 85% to 95% being singletons. Sequencing used blood. These receptors were taken from a man between 45 and 60 years old in good health.

DNA for the CDR3: TGTGCCAGCAGCCAAGTGGCGGACTACACTGAAGCTTTCTTT. Translation gives CASSQVADYTEAFF. V and J are TRBV3-1 (or the pseudogene TRBV3-2) and TRBJ1-1; D not resolved. Trimming took off 1 base at V and 3 bases at J, with 9 bases between the two ends. CDR1 and CDR2 (germline): LGHDT, YNNKEL (reference sequence). This CDR3 comprises 14 residues.

The table lists this clone with a count of one. This chain links TRBV28 with TRBJ1-5; D gene unclear. V lost 6 bases and J lost 10, with 13 bases in between. CDR1 is MDHEN and CDR2 is SYDVKM in the germline V gene. The CDR3 contains 12 residues. The chain's CDR3 is CASSFSKRPQHF. In DNA, the CDR3 is TGTGCCAGCAGCTTCTCCAAACGTCCCCAGCATTTT.

This clone was seen just once. The chain combines TRBV6-6 with TRBJ2-6; no firm D call. CDR3 length: 16 residues. The germline V and J ends were trimmed by 5 bases and 2 bases, with 13 bases remaining between them. CDR1 is MNHNY and CDR2 is SVGAGI in the germline V gene (reference sequence). CDR3 loop: CASSAGSSPGANVLTF. The CDR3 DNA is TGTGCCAGCAGTGCCGGATCCTCCCCTGGGGCCAACGTCCTGACTTTC.

This clone was recorded only once. The chain carries TRBV6-5 and TRBJ1-1; D may be TRBD1 (5 bases). Germline CDR1 is MNHEY and CDR2 is SVGAGI. Trimming cost V 7 bases and J 4 bases, with 7 bases left between them. The CDR3 contains 11 residues. CDR3 loop: CASTGATEAFF. DNA of the CDR3: TGTGCCAGCACCGGGGCCACTGAAGCTTTCTTT.

The rearrangement links TRBV11-2 to TRBJ2-3; possible D gene TRBD1, 5 bases. Germline values: CDR1 SGHAT, CDR2 FQNNGV. The CDR3 length is 15 residues. Trimming removed 5 bases at V and 4 bases at J, with 16 bases between. CDR3: CASSPRAGFADTQYF. CDR3 coding DNA: TGTGCCAGCAGCCCCAGGGCAGGGTTTGCAGATACGCAGTATTTT.

The chain carries TRBV19 and TRBJ1-1; 7 nucleotides agree with TRBD1. V gave up 4 bases and J gave up 4 bases; unmatched junction bases: 6. CDR3 size: 14 residues. Germline assignment: CDR1 LNHDA and CDR2 SQIVND (reference sequence). The CDR3: CASSTTGFGTEAFF. The CDR3 DNA follows: TGTGCCAGTAGTACGACAGGGTTTGGCACTGAAGCTTTCTTT.

The J gene is TRBJ2-7, the V gene TRBV27; D tentatively fits TRBD1 or TRBD2 (6 bases each). CDR3 length: 14 residues. The germline V and J ends were trimmed by 3 bases and 3 bases, with 12 bases remaining between them. CDR1 MNHEY and CDR2 SMNVEV come from the germline V gene (reference sequence). The CDR3 spells CASSLGGPRYEQYF. DNA for the CDR3: TGTGCCAGCAGTTTGGGGGGCCCCCGCTACGAGCAGTACTTC.

The chain links TRBV24-1 to TRBJ1-2, with 8 nucleotides matching TRBD1. This CDR3 is 16 amino acids long. Germline-derived CDR1 and CDR2 are KGHDR and SFDVKD. With 4 bases clipped from V and 5 bases from J, the junction kept 11 bases outside the gene matches. For the CDR3, the DNA is TGTGCCACCAGTGAGTCAGGGGGCGAAGCCCTTTATGGCTACACCTTC. Translation: CATSESGGEALYGYTF.

The chain links TRBV4-2 to TRBJ2-7; 8 bases match TRBD2. CDR3 size: 16 residues. The germline V gene has CDR1 LGHNA and CDR2 YNFKEQ. V trimming: 5 bases; J trimming: 0 bases; junction bases outside the gene matches: 9. The DNA for the CDR3 is TGTGCCAGCAGCTCCCAAGCGGGGGCTTCCTCCTACGAGCAGTACTTC. This gives the protein CASSSQAGASSYEQYF.

This clone was counted a single time. The chain is built from TRBV7-2 and TRBJ2-4; D gene uncertain. Germline CDR1 is SGHTA and CDR2 is FQGNSA. V shed 3 bases and J shed 0 bases, with 12 bases lying between them. The CDR3 extends over 16 amino acids. CDR3 sequence: CASSFKDGLAKNIQYF. The CDR3 DNA sequence: TGTGCCAGCAGCTTTAAAGACGGATTAGCCAAAAACATTCAGTACTTC.

The rearrangement joins TRBV7-9 to TRBJ1-4, with 8 bases lining up with TRBD1. The CDR3 totals 15 residues. Trimming cost V 3 bases and J 8 bases; bases outside gene matches: 8. Germline V gene lookup returns CDR1 SEHNR and CDR2 FQNEAQ (reference sequence). The CDR3 DNA reads as TGTGCCAGCAGCTTTGGGGGACAGGAGGGGGAAAAACTGTTTTTT. Translated, it gives CASSFGGQEGEKLFF.

The chain uses TRBV7-9 and TRBJ1-5; D ambiguous. Trimming cost V 5 bases and J 11 bases, with 16 bases left between them. Germline values: CDR1 SEHNR, CDR2 FQNEAQ (reference sequence). This CDR3 contains 13 residues. The CDR3 reads CASSPSTAQAQHF. The CDR3, as DNA: TGTGCCAGCAGCCCTTCGACTGCCCAGGCCCAGCATTTT. The variable domain in full, completed from reference TRBV7-9 and TRBJ1-5, reads DTGVSQNPRHKITKRGQNVTFRCDPISEHNRLYWYRQTLGQGPEFLTYFQNEAQLEKSRLLSDRFSAERPKGSFSTLEIQRTEQGDSAMYLCASSPSTAQAQHFGDGTRLSIL.

This clone occurred once. V and J are TRBV5-1 and TRBJ1-1; 8 bases map to TRBD1. J gave up 9 bases and V 5 bases, and 6 bases lay outside the gene matches. The CDR3 is 12 amino acids. CDR1 and CDR2 (germline): SGHRS, YFSETQ. This CDR3 is CASRLGQGKAFF. The CDR3 coding sequence is TGCGCCAGCAGACTAGGACAGGGCAAAGCTTTCTTT.

The gene calls are TRBV28 and TRBJ1-1, with 7 bases matching TRBD1. J was trimmed by 11 bases and V by 6 bases; bases with no gene match: 12. CDR3 length: 13 residues. Germline V lookup: CDR1 MDHEN, CDR2 SYDVKM. This CDR3 reads CASRRDRAGGAFF. The CDR3, as DNA: TGTGCCAGCAGGCGAGACAGGGCGGGCGGGGCTTTCTTT.

V and J are TRBV3-1 (or the pseudogene TRBV3-2) and TRBJ2-7; 7 positions agree with TRBD2. Losses at the gene ends were 0 bases for V and 8 bases for J; bases not matched to a gene: 4. Germline V gene data show CDR1 as LGHDT and CDR2 as YNNKEL (reference sequence). The CDR3 extends over 13 amino acids. As DNA, the CDR3 is TGTGCCAGCAGCCAAGATCGGCGGGGGAAGCAGTACGTC. It is translated as CASSQDRRGKQYV.

The chain has TRBV19 and TRBJ1-2; 8 positions agree with TRBD1. This CDR3 has 13 amino acids. Germline V gene lookup returns CDR1 LNHDA and CDR2 SQIVND (reference sequence). Unmatched junction bases numbered 6, after V lost 5 bases and J lost 7 bases. The CDR3 nucleotides are TGTGCCAGTAGTCGACAGGGGCGGAGTGGCTACACCTTC. As protein: CASSRQGRSGYTF.

This sequence joins TRBV29-1 and TRBJ2-5, with D perhaps TRBD1 or TRBD2 (5 bases each). The CDR3 has 14 residues. Per the germline V gene, CDR1 is SQVTM and CDR2 is ANQGSEA. V shed 5 bases and J shed 5 bases, with 18 bases lying between them. As DNA, the CDR3 is TGCAGCGTTTGGGAAAGGATCGGGACGGAGACCCAGTACTTC. This encodes CSVWERIGTETQYF.

The gene calls are TRBV28 and TRBJ2-3; TRBD2 matches 8 bases. CDR1 is MDHEN and CDR2 is SYDVKM in the germline V gene. The V gene end was trimmed by 7 bases and the J gene end by 6 bases; junction bases not matched to a gene: 6. The CDR3 has 13 amino acids. CDR3 DNA sequence: TGTGCCAGCACCAGCGGGGGAGGGGATACGCAGTATTTT. This sequence encodes CASTSGGGDTQYF.

The chain uses TRBV10-3 and TRBJ2-3; 8 nucleotides match TRBD2. The CDR3 is 13 amino acids. V dropped 8 bases and J dropped 1; count of bases not matched to a gene: 2. The germline V gene encodes CDR1 ENHRY and CDR2 SYGVKD. The CDR3 reads CAIGLAGTDTQYF. The CDR3 coding sequence is TGTGCCATCGGACTAGCAGGCACAGATACGCAGTATTTT.

V gene TRBV11-3 combines with J gene TRBJ2-2; a weak D match, TRBD1 (7 bases). V was trimmed by 1 base and J by 0 bases, leaving 12 bases between them. From germline, CDR1 is SGHNT and CDR2 YENEEA. The length of the CDR3 is 17 residues. CDR3 bases: TGTGCCAGCAGCTTAGGTGGGGGGACAGCGAACACCGGGGAGCTGTTTTTT. Amino acids: CASSLGGGTANTGELFF.